Many counts were recorded for the clone carrying this T cell receptor beta chain. This entry belongs to a study of T cells in Graves' hyperthyroidism and ophthalmopathy. After removal of 5 bases from V and 2 bases from J, the junction contained 11 bases not matched to a gene. The CDR3 contains 16 residues. Regions amplified from RNA transcripts were the TCR beta CDR3 regions. HTBI primers were used for first-round RT-PCR of the TCR CDR3. TCRdb re-analysed the multiplex PCR reads in MiXCR, keeping a single row per CDR3 protein. The table records 350,000 to 450,000 distinct CDR3 sequences, more than 12% of them present only once.

What was sequenced was blood. The chain couples TRBV12-3 or TRBV12-4 to TRBJ2-7, with 8 positions matching TRBD2. The sequence came from a man between 45 and 60 years old with Graves' ophthalmopathy. CDR3 region: CASSPQGTRGTYEQYF. The DNA of the CDR3 is TGTGCCAGCAGTCCTCAAGGGACTAGGGGTACCTACGAGCAGTACTTC.